A selection of T cell receptor beta chains follows, all from one sample in a study of shared clonotypes between healthy human individuals. Produced via immunoSEQ multiplex PCR; TCRdb's table is partial and in-frame only. The sample lists approximately 2.3 million clones, roughly 93% seen once, with 0.39% in the top ten. Sequenced input: naive CD4+ T cells from PBMCs. The source is a man younger than 30 in good health. Some clones in this sample may be carry-over from other donors' samples. The conserved cysteine and the conserved F or W are not part of the CDR3 here. Fields, in order: V gene, J gene, CDR3 protein.

>TRBV7-2|TRBJ1-2
ASSLGTGTQNYGYT
>TRBV28|TRBJ2-1
ASRRPEVASYNEQF
>TRBV29-1|TRBJ2-1
SVEEGRGGSYNEQF
>TRBV9|TRBJ1-3
ASSAHLWTGSGNTIY
>TRBV19|TRBJ2-7
ASSRSSGQGYYEQY
>TRBV6-5|TRBJ1-3
ASRVNRAGNTIY
>TRBV28|TRBJ1-2
ASRLLQGGNYGYT
>TRBV7-2|TRBJ2-2
ASSLDRAGTGELF
>TRBV28|TRBJ2-1
ASSPLAGGYNEQF
>TRBV28|TRBJ2-7
ASSFGTGGNSYEQY
>TRBV25-1|TRBJ1-2
ASTIDRGLNYGYT
>TRBV11-3|TRBJ1-2
ASSGTGREPYYGYT
>TRBV9|TRBJ2-5
ASSGYSGRETQY
>TRBV15|TRBJ2-5
ATSRGYGVQETQY
>TRBV27|TRBJ2-1
ASSSAARGLYNEQF
>TRBV27|TRBJ2-1
ASSLRTVHEQF
>TRBV30|TRBJ2-3
AWSAPQGGTQY
>TRBV9|TRBJ1-3
ASSEGGTGNTIY
>TRBV28|TRBJ1-1
ASRYNTEAF
>TRBV27|TRBJ2-5
ASAQRGGETQY
>TRBV6-1|TRBJ2-5
ASSITPWGETQY
>TRBV2|TRBJ2-1
ASSEASGRIGYNEQF
>TRBV18|TRBJ1-1
ASSRDRGDGAF
>TRBV6-1|TRBJ2-1
ASSEGLGTGVF
>TRBV11-2|TRBJ2-5
ASSGWARGSGLQETQY
>TRBV5-4|TRBJ1-1
ASSQTNRGRLTEAF
>TRBV19|TRBJ1-4
ASTVTSGDGEKLF
>TRBV9|TRBJ2-5
ASSVGHLVGTQY
>TRBV5-1|TRBJ2-1
ASSLARSGTSYNEQF
>TRBV4-2|TRBJ2-1
ASSQFAPAGGDNEQF
>TRBV18|TRBJ1-4
ASSPTGTGGEKLF
>TRBV7-9|TRBJ1-5
ASSLVGGADSNQPQH
>TRBV5-1|TRBJ1-5
ASSLGLNQPQH
>TRBV27|TRBJ2-3
ASSHRAPDTQY
>TRBV27|TRBJ2-7
ASSDGTPPYEQY
>TRBV5-1|TRBJ2-5
ASREGNQETQY
>TRBV5-4|TRBJ1-4
ASSSGLRNEKLF
>TRBV2|TRBJ1-1
ASSGPWKNTEAF
>TRBV4-2|TRBJ1-4
ASSQDLQGTNEKLF
>TRBV5-1|TRBJ2-2
ASSLAPGTDTGELF
>TRBV7-4|TRBJ2-6
ASSLIIWNSGANVLT
>TRBV27|TRBJ2-7
ASQTGQGAYEQY
>TRBV15|TRBJ1-1
ATSKGTPTEAF
>TRBV7-3|TRBJ1-1
ASSLVVNTEAF
>TRBV9|TRBJ2-2
ASSAPGGWAGELF
>TRBV7-9|TRBJ2-7
ASSLGAGEENEQY
>TRBV6-1|TRBJ2-1
ASRTGTSGSDEQF
>TRBV4-1|TRBJ1-1
ASSQGMVNTEAF
>TRBV5-1|TRBJ1-2
ASRLDHSTGGYGYT
>TRBV29-1|TRBJ2-4
SVEGRVNKNIQY
>TRBV5-1|TRBJ2-1
ASSWSSEQF
>TRBV2|TRBJ1-2
ASRGQSYGYT
>TRBV11-2|TRBJ1-4
ASSFGQFPNEKLF
>TRBV9|TRBJ2-3
ASSGGRVAGTDTQY
>TRBV27|TRBJ2-7
ASSSQGGSYEQY
>TRBV7-9|TRBJ2-5
ASSQTGEAQY
>TRBV28|TRBJ2-1
ASSPGLADYNEQF
>TRBV4-3|TRBJ1-4
ASSQGQGEEKLF